The 10 T cell receptor beta chains given below trace back to one sample, sequenced in a study of CD8+ T cells in alopecia areata. The sequencing template was cDNA reverse transcribed from extracted RNA. The assay was immunoSEQ multiplex PCR, and TCRdb's table has in-frame clones only and misses some. Of around 100,000 clones detected, approximately 51% appear once; the ten largest clones hold about 3.7%. Stated treatment: oral pan-JAK inhibitor, 5-10 mg twice daily. Sequencing was performed on CD4+ T cells sorted from blood, taken at week 24, from a patient treated with tofacitinib. The receptors were sampled from a human donor with alopecia areata.

This clone was seen a handful of times. CDR3 coding DNA: TGTGCCAGCAGTGAAGCTGAGGAGCAGTTCTTC. Protein sequence: CASSEAEEQFF. The gene calls are TRBV2 and TRBJ2-1, with D unclear. Looked up from germline, CDR1 is SNHLY and CDR2 is FYNNEI. Trimming left V 0 bases short and J 10 bases short, with 4 bases between. The CDR3 sequence is 11 residues long.

The chain carries TRBV29-1 and TRBJ2-7; 10 bases fit TRBD1. In germline, CDR1 is SQVTM, CDR2 ANQGSEA. V trimming: 5 bases; J trimming: 7 bases; junction bases outside the gene matches: 2. This CDR3 spans 11 amino acids. CDR3 DNA: TGCAGCGTTTGGGACAGGGGTGAGCAGTACTTC. Protein: CSVWDRGEQYF.

V is TRBV7-2 and J is TRBJ1-6; 8 nucleotides match TRBD1. Germline V gene lookup returns CDR1 SGHTA and CDR2 FQGNSA. V shed 4 bases, J shed 11 bases, and the junction held 10 bases outside the gene matches. CDR3 size: 15 residues. The CDR3 DNA sequence: TGTGCCAGCAGCTGGGACTCGGACAGGGAGGCACCCCTCCACTTT. The encoded protein is CASSWDSDREAPLHF.

The CDR3 spells CASREGRESGEQYF. As DNA, the CDR3 is TGTGCCAGCAGAGAGGGCCGGGAGTCGGGTGAGCAGTACTTC. V is TRBV27 and J is TRBJ2-7, with a weak D call TRBD2 (6 bases). Trimming stripped 6 bases from V and 7 bases from J, with 19 bases between. CDR3 length: 14 amino acids. Looked up from germline, CDR1 is MNHEY and CDR2 is SMNVEV (reference sequence).

In this sample, this clone turned up a few times. At the DNA level, this CDR3 is encoded by other sequences in the same sample as well. The chain joins TRBV29-1 to TRBJ1-3; D may be TRBD1 (5 bases). The CDR3 is 12 amino acids. The germline V gene encodes CDR1 SQVTM and CDR2 ANQGSEA. V was cut by 6 bases and J by 0 bases, with 6 bases left in between. For the CDR3, the DNA is TGCAGCGTGGGACCCTCTGGAAACACCATATATTTT. It specifies CSVGPSGNTIYF.

CDR3 DNA sequence: TGCGCCAGCAGCAAAAGCGGGGGGCTCAACACCGGGGAGCTGTTTTTT. Protein product: CASSKSGGLNTGELFF. The rearrangement links TRBV5-1 to TRBJ2-2, with 9 nucleotides matching TRBD2. This CDR3 contains 16 residues. The V gene end was trimmed by 4 bases and the J gene end by 2 bases; junction bases not matched to a gene: 6. Germline assignment: CDR1 SGHRS and CDR2 YFSETQ. Full variable domain (missing parts from reference TRBV5-1 and TRBJ2-2): KAGVTQTPRYLIKTRGQQVTLSCSPISGHRSVSWYQQTPGQGLQFLFEYFSETQRNKGNFPGRFSGRQFSNSRSEMNVSTLELGDSALYLCASSKSGGLNTGELFFGEGSRLTVL.

This clone turned up a few times. The chain joins TRBV10-3 to TRBJ2-7; D remains ambiguous. Trimming removed 2 bases at V and 3 bases at J, with 8 bases between. This CDR3 is 13 amino acids long. Looked up from germline, CDR1 is ENHRY and CDR2 is SYGVKD. The DNA for the CDR3 is TGTGCCATCAGTGAGGGGCATAACTACGAGCAGTACTTC. Its protein product is CAISEGHNYEQYF.

This clone turned up a few times. This chain uses TRBV6-5 with TRBJ1-2; possibly TRBD1 for D (6 bases). The CDR3 is 14 residues long. The ends were cut back, 6 bases at V and 8 bases at J, with 19 bases in the middle. CDR1 is MNHEY, CDR2 SVGAGI, per germline. The CDR3 loop reads CASSTKLQGGGYTF. Written as DNA, the CDR3 is TGTGCCAGCAGCACCAAGCTACAGGGCGGGGGCTACACCTTC.

This chain uses TRBV4-3 with TRBJ2-5; TRBD1 agrees at 9 bases. V lost 0 bases to trimming and J lost 5 bases; unmatched junction nucleotides: 7. The length of the CDR3 is 16 residues. Germline V CDR1 and CDR2: LGHNA, YSLEER. CDR3 sequence: CASSQDRGQGWETQYF. The DNA for the CDR3 is TGCGCCAGCAGCCAAGATCGGGGACAGGGTTGGGAGACCCAGTACTTC.

The chain has TRBV7-2 and TRBJ2-5; a possible D gene is TRBD2 (6 bases). From germline, CDR1 is SGHTA and CDR2 FQGNSA. The CDR3 length is 15 residues. V dropped 3 bases and J dropped 4 bases, with 15 bases sitting between them. CDR3 protein: CASSFKQSGVETQYF. The CDR3 nucleotides read TGTGCCAGCAGCTTCAAGCAGTCGGGGGTAGAGACCCAGTACTTC.